The clone carrying this TCR beta chain has just a few counts. The antigen remains unidentified. These data are taken from a study of T-cell reconstitution after alpha-beta-depleted transplantation in children. General study findings and limits: There were some patients whose high TCRbeta diversity at day 60 came from surviving recipient T cells and thymic progenitors. T cells produced anew were the main source of T-cell counts and diversity one year after transplant. Reportedly, alpha-beta T cells present about two months post-transplant originated from several hundred expanded clones of graft origin.

V was trimmed by 2 bases and J by 1 base, leaving 15 bases between them. Germline CDR1 is SGHAT and CDR2 is FQNNGV. CDR3 length: 18 residues. It was with unique molecular identifiers that the TCRbeta library was prepared. TCRdb reprocessed the PCR reads with MiXCR, giving one entry per CDR3 protein. The sample consists of fewer than 550,000 distinct CDR3 sequences, roughly a tenth of them appearing once. The receptor's source is a child aged 2-15 years with inherited bone marrow failure, due to receive a stem cell transplant. This chain connects TRBV11-2 to TRBJ2-6; D is possibly TRBD1 (5 bases). Sequencing used PBMCs, obtained before TCRalphabeta/CD19-depleted stem cell transplant. The CDR3 DNA reads as TGTGCCAGCAGCTTACGTCGCGTTAGGGGATCTGGGGCCAACGTCCTGACTTTC. This sequence encodes CASSLRRVRGSGANVLTF.